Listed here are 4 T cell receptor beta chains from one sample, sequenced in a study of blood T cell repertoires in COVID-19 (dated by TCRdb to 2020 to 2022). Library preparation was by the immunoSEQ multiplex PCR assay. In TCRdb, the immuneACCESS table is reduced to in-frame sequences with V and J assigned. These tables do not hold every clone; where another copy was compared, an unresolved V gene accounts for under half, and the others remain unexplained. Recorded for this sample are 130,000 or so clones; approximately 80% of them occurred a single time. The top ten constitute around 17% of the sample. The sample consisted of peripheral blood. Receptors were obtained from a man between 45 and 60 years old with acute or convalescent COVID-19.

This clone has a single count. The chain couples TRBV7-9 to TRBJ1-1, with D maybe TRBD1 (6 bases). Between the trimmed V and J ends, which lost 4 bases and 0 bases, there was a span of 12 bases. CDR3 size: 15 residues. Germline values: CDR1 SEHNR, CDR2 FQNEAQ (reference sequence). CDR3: CASSSCGQLNTEAFF. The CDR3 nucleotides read TGTGCCAGCAGCTCCTGCGGACAGTTGAACACTGAAGCTTTCTTT.

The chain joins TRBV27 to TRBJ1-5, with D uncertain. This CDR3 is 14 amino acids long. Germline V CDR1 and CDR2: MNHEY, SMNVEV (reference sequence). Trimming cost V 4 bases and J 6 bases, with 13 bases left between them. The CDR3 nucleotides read TGTGCCAGCAGTTCGTTGGGTCGGGGTCAGCCCCAGCATTTT. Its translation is CASSSLGRGQPQHF.

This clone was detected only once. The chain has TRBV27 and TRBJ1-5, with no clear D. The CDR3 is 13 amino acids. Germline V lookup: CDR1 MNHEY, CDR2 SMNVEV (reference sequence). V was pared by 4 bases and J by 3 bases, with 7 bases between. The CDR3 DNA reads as TGTGCCAGCAGTTCGCTAAACAATCAGCCCCAGCATTTT. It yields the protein CASSSLNNQPQHF.

The CDR3 spells CASSLDTGLPTGELFF. CDR3 nucleotides: TGTGCCAGCTCCCTGGACACGGGACTGCCAACCGGGGAGCTGTTTTTT. V usage is TRBV18 and J usage is TRBJ2-2, with D perhaps matching TRBD2 (6 bases). The CDR3 is 16 residues long. From germline, CDR1 is KGHSH and CDR2 LQKENI. V was cut by 6 bases and J by 5 bases, with 19 bases left in between. Drawing the rest from reference TRBV18 and TRBJ2-2, the complete variable domain is NAGVMQNPRHLVRRRGQEARLRCSPMKGHSHVYWYRQLPEEGLKFMVYLQKENIIDESGMPKERFSAEFPKEGPSILRIQQVVRGDSAAYFCASSLDTGLPTGELFFGEGSRLTVL.